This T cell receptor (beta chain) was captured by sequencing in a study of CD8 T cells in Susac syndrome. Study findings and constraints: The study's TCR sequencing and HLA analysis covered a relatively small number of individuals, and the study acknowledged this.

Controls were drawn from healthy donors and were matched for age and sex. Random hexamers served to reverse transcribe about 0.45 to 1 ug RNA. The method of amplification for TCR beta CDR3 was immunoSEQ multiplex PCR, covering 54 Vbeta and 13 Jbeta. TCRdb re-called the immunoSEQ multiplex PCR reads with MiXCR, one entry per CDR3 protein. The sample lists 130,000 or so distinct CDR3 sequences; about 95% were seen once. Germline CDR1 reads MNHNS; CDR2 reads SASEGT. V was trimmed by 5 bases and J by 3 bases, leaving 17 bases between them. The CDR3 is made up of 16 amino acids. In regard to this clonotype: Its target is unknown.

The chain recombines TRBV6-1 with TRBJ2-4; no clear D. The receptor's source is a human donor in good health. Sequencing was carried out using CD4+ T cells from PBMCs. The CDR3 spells CASSPEDLRDKNIQYF. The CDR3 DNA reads TGTGCCAGCAGTCCCGAGGATCTTCGCGACAAAAACATTCAGTACTTC.